This TCR beta chain stems from a study of post-analysis software for immune sequencing data. The CDR3 sequence is 17 residues long. Per the germline V gene, CDR1 is SEHNR and CDR2 is FQNEAQ (reference sequence). V lost 0 bases, J lost 7 bases, and 8 bases stayed unmatched. Researchers reported that TCR beta cDNA libraries carried unique molecular identifiers. TCRdb ran MiXCR on the PCR reads and lists one entry per CDR3 protein. The table includes roughly 540,000 distinct CDR3 sequences, 34% detected once. Points on this clonotype: As yet, its antigen is unknown.

Notes on the study in general: Multiple sclerosis was associated with a significant reduction in normalized Chao1 diversity relative to controls. The study found TRBV5-6, TRBV5-1 and TRBV20-1 among a few TRBV segments more frequent in patients than controls.

V usage is TRBV7-9 and J usage is TRBJ2-3; TRBD2 agrees at 12 bases. The material sequenced was blood. The sequence was obtained from a girl under 18 with multiple sclerosis. Written as DNA, the CDR3 is TGTGCCAGCAGCTTAGCCCCTAGCGGGGGGGCGTCGAATACGCAGTATTTT. It codes for CASSLAPSGGASNTQYF.